This entry is about one T cell receptor (beta chain). V was trimmed by 6 bases and J by 8 bases, leaving 14 bases between them. CDR3 length: 13 residues. Per germline, CDR1 SGHTA and CDR2 FQGNSA. This record belongs to a study of molecular identifiers for immune sequencing clone quantification. MiXCR, run by TCRdb on the PCR reads, gives a single entry per CDR3 protein. The table has just under 650,000 distinct CDR3 sequences, less than 20% seen once. The gene calls are TRBV7-2 and TRBJ2-1; TRBD2 is a possible D gene (5 bases). The sample was naive CD8+ T cells from blood, with Jurkat cell RNA spiked in. As to subset: FACS-sorted CD8+CD4-CCR7+CD45RA+ naive T cells. This TCR came from a human donor in good health. Some libraries in this study had Jurkat cell RNA spiked in. The DNA of the CDR3 is TGTGCCAGCAGTGCCCTAGGAGGCGATGAGCAGTTCTTC. This translates into CASSALGGDEQFF.